Following are 7 T cell receptor beta chains from one sample sequenced in a study of Ad26.COV2.S vaccination and SARS-CoV-2 variants. Sequenced by immunoSEQ multiplex PCR; TCRdb stores in-frame clones only, minus some. The repertoire consists of about 400,000 clones, with roughly 90% occurring once and the leading ten covering about 3.6%. Treatment specified: roughly 19 received Ad26.COV2.S at low or high dose, single or two shots; a few received placebo; per-sample allocation not given. Each sample was drawn 63 days after the first injection (of vaccine or placebo). This specimen consisted of peripheral blood, obtained in a trial of Ad26.COV2.S vaccine versus placebo. Receptors were obtained from a person between 18 and 59 years old who received the Ad26.COV2.S COVID-19 vaccine or a placebo.

This rearrangement joins TRBV5-8 to TRBJ1-4; D is undetermined. Germline V gives CDR1 SGHTS, CDR2 YDEGEE. This CDR3 has 17 amino acids. V was cut by 0 bases and J by 0 bases, with 12 bases left in between. The CDR3 coding sequence is TGTGCCAGCAGCTTGGGTCTTACAGAAACAACTAATGAAAAACTGTTTTTT. This codes for CASSLGLTETTNEKLFF. The full variable domain, in which reference TRBV5-8 and TRBJ1-4 provide the parts outside the CDR3, is EAGVTQSPTHLIKTRGQQATLRCSPISGHTSVYWYQQALGLGLQFLLWYDEGEERNRGNFPPRFSGRQFPNYSSELNVNALELEDSALYLCASSLGLTETTNEKLFFGSGTQLSVL.

The chain employs TRBV24-1 and TRBJ1-1; D is possibly TRBD1 (5 bases). This CDR3 has 13 residues. The germline V gene encodes CDR1 KGHDR and CDR2 SFDVKD. V was clipped by 7 bases and J by 0 bases, with 8 bases between them. CDR3 sequence: CATREGMNTEAFF. The CDR3 DNA reads as TGTGCCACCAGAGAGGGGATGAACACTGAAGCTTTCTTT.

The chain joins TRBV5-1 to TRBJ1-6, with 7 bases aligning to TRBD1. V lost 4 bases to trimming and J lost 7 bases; unmatched junction nucleotides: 8. Germline-derived CDR1 and CDR2 are SGHRS and YFSETQ. The CDR3 is 15 residues long. DNA for the CDR3: TGCGCCAGCAGCATGCGACAGGGACGAAATTCACCCCTCCACTTT. Amino acids: CASSMRQGRNSPLHF.

This chain uses TRBV5-1 with TRBJ2-3; D uncertain. The CDR3 contains 14 residues. Germline CDR1 reads SGHRS; CDR2 reads YFSETQ. The germline V and J ends were trimmed by 3 bases and 3 bases, with 11 bases remaining between them. The CDR3 nucleotides read TGCGCCAGCAGCTGGGCCCAACCAACAGATACGCAGTATTTT. It codes for CASSWAQPTDTQYF.

This chain links TRBV5-1 with TRBJ1-4; D is perhaps TRBD1 (5 bases). Germline V gene data show CDR1 as SGHRS and CDR2 as YFSETQ. The ends were cut back, 4 bases at V and 7 bases at J, with 17 bases in the middle. This CDR3 contains 15 residues. The CDR3 sequence: CASSPGRSLSEKLFF. CDR3 in DNA: TGCGCCAGCAGCCCGGGACGGTCCCTGTCTGAAAAACTGTTTTTT.

Only one count was recorded for this clone. This chain connects TRBV4-3 to TRBJ2-6; a weak D match, TRBD2 (7 bases). CDR1 is LGHNA, CDR2 YSLEER, per germline. V was cut by 0 bases and J by 1 base, with 10 bases left in between. The CDR3 is 17 amino acids. CDR3 in DNA: TGCGCCAGCAGCCAAGATAGGGGGGGTTCTGGGGCCAACGTCCTGACTTTC. Protein sequence: CASSQDRGGSGANVLTF.

The chain links TRBV3-1 (or the pseudogene TRBV3-2) to TRBJ2-3; TRBD2 aligns across 14 bases. J gave up 4 bases and V 3 bases, and 9 bases lay outside the gene matches. The germline V gene encodes CDR1 LGHDT and CDR2 YNNKEL (reference sequence). This CDR3 has 18 amino acids. The CDR3 region has the DNA TGTGCCAGCAGCCATGGAGGACTAGCGGGGGGCCTTCCAGATACGCAGTATTTT. This sequence encodes CASSHGGLAGGLPDTQYF.